One and the same sample provided the 18 T cell receptor beta chains below, sequenced in a study of T cell repertoires in ileal Crohn's disease. Time point meaning: neoterminal ileum biopsy at postoperative endoscopy, about 6 months after surgery. The table came from immunoSEQ multiplex PCR; TCRdb's copy has only in-frame clones and leaves some out. Altogether roughly 13,000 clones are present, approximately 80% being singletons, with the ten largest covering under 20%. Sequencing used ileal tissue. The receptors stem from an adult with Crohn's disease.

The V and J genes are TRBV2 and TRBJ1-4; 9 positions agree with TRBD1. V gave up 5 bases and J gave up 6 bases; unmatched junction bases: 4. The CDR3 contains 14 residues. CDR1 and CDR2 from the germline V gene are SNHLY and FYNNEI. The CDR3 protein is CASSPGTGHEKLFF. CDR3 nucleotides: TGTGCCAGCAGTCCCGGGACAGGGCATGAAAAACTGTTTTTT.

This rearrangement joins TRBV9 to TRBJ1-1; D not resolved. Deletions cut 0 bases from V and 4 bases from J, with 13 bases between. Germline V gene data show CDR1 as SGDLS and CDR2 as YYNGEE. The CDR3 has 15 amino acids. DNA of the CDR3: TGTGCCAGCAGCGTAGGGTCCGGGTTTGCCACTGAAGCTTTCTTT. Its translation: CASSVGSGFATEAFF.

The chain employs TRBV19 and TRBJ2-5; unclear D gene. With 9 bases removed from V and 4 bases from J, the gap between germline ends came to 18 bases. The CDR3 consists of 14 residues. Per the germline V gene, CDR1 is LNHDA and CDR2 is SQIVND (reference sequence). CDR3 amino acids: CASGGASRGETQYF. The CDR3 region has the DNA TGTGCCAGCGGCGGAGCGAGTCGTGGAGAGACCCAGTACTTC.

The chain uses TRBV6-5 and TRBJ2-3; 10 bases are a match to TRBD2. Germline V lookup: CDR1 MNHEY, CDR2 SVGAGI. Trimming cost V 7 bases and J 6 bases; bases outside gene matches: 7. The length of the CDR3 is 14 residues. CDR3 loop: CASKLSGGADTQYF. CDR3 DNA sequence: TGTGCCAGCAAACTGAGCGGGGGGGCCGATACGCAGTATTTT.

This clone turned up a few times. The chain recombines TRBV6-1 with TRBJ2-7; unclear D gene. In germline, CDR1 is MNHNS, CDR2 SASEGT. The CDR3 runs 10 residues. The V gene lost 7 bases and the J gene lost 3 bases, with 4 bases spanning the gap. CDR3 loop: CASTDYEQYF. For the CDR3, the DNA is TGTGCCAGCACAGACTACGAGCAGTACTTC.

This sequence joins TRBV15 and TRBJ2-3; TRBD2 is a possible D gene (7 bases). V was cut by 5 bases and J by 0 bases, with 15 bases left in between. This CDR3 comprises 16 residues. Looked up from germline, CDR1 is LNHNV and CDR2 is YYDKDF (reference sequence). DNA for the CDR3: TGTGCCACCAGCGGGGGACGGGGGGCTAGCACAGATACGCAGTATTTT. It is translated as CATSGGRGASTDTQYF.

This clone showed up just a few times. This chain connects TRBV19 to TRBJ2-5, with D possibly TRBD1 on 5 matching bases. V was trimmed by 3 bases and J by 6 bases, leaving 11 bases between them. Germline V gene sequence: CDR1 LNHDA, CDR2 SQIVND (reference sequence). The CDR3 is 13 amino acids. CDR3 sequence: CASSIPGKKTQYF. The CDR3 DNA sequence: TGTGCCAGTAGTATCCCAGGGAAGAAGACCCAGTACTTC.

By proportion, this clone is medium-sized (0.01 to 0.1%). The chain recombines TRBV6-1 with TRBJ1-2, with TRBD1 as a possible D gene (6 bases). The CDR3 contains 14 residues. V was cut by 3 bases and J by 2 bases, with 10 bases left in between. The germline gives CDR1 MNHNS, CDR2 SASEGT. As DNA, the CDR3 is TGTGCCAGCAGTGAGGCAGGGGCCAACTATGGCTACACCTTC. It is translated as CASSEAGANYGYTF.

V and J are TRBV10-1 and TRBJ1-1; D is unresolved. Germline V lookup: CDR1 WNHNN, CDR2 SYGVQD (reference sequence). CDR3 length: 14 amino acids. The germline V and J ends were trimmed by 2 bases and 1 base, with 8 bases remaining between them. The CDR3 DNA reads as TGCGCCAGCAGTGAGACCCAGGAGAACACTGAAGCTTTCTTT. Translation gives CASSETQENTEAFF.

This chain connects TRBV5-7 to TRBJ2-2; TRBD1 is a possible D gene (6 bases). TRBV5-7 is reported as an ORF; its role is uncertain. CDR3 length equals 12 residues. V lost 5 bases and J 8 bases, leaving 10 bases between the germline ends. The CDR3 spells CASRFDRGELFF. DNA of the CDR3: TGTGCCAGCAGATTTGACAGGGGGGAGCTGTTTTTT.

The chain carries TRBV19 and TRBJ1-3; D is undetermined. Germline CDR1 LNHDA, CDR2 SQIVND (reference sequence). The V end was cut by 7 bases, the J end by 1 base, with 29 bases between. The CDR3 covers 20 residues. CDR3 in DNA: TGTGCCAGTACTCCCTTGGTTCATCTTAGATTGGGCTCTTCTGGAAACACCATATATTTT. It encodes CASTPLVHLRLGSSGNTIYF. Full variable domain (missing parts from reference TRBV19 and TRBJ1-3): DGGITQSPKYLFRKEGQNVTLSCEQNLNHDAMYWYRQDPGQGLRLIYYSQIVNDFQKGDIAEGYSVSREKKESFPLTVTSAQKNPTAFYLCASTPLVHLRLGSSGNTIYFGEGSWLTVV.

The chain joins TRBV12-5 to TRBJ2-5; the match to TRBD1 covers 7 bases. Trimming took 7 bases from V and 5 from J; bases not matched to a gene: 13. The CDR3 has 15 amino acids. Germline V lookup: CDR1 LGHNT, CDR2 FRNRAP. DNA for the CDR3: TGTGCTAGTGCAACCGGGACAGTGAGGGAGGAGACCCAGTACTTC. It translates to CASATGTVREETQYF.

About this clone: The limits of the CDR3 on the DNA are not certain, so only TCRdb's listed CDR3 is given. The V and J genes are TRBV27 and TRBJ2-7; the table assigns TRBD2, which was not confirmed against the DNA. The CDR3 length is 15 residues, termini included. CDR1 and CDR2 from the germline V gene are MNHEY and SMNVEV (reference sequence). CDR3 protein: CASSTSAASSYEQYF.

This chain links TRBV7-2 with TRBJ2-6, with D possibly matching TRBD2 (7 bases). The germline V and J ends were trimmed by 5 bases and 0 bases, with 17 bases remaining between them. This CDR3 region has 18 residues. CDR1 SGHTA and CDR2 FQGNSA come from the germline V gene. The CDR3 region is CASSARGGPTSGANVLTF. CDR3 nucleotide sequence: TGTGCCAGCAGCGCGAGGGGGGGGCCCACCTCTGGGGCCAACGTCCTGACTTTC. The full variable domain, its missing parts supplied by reference TRBV7-2 and TRBJ2-6, is GAGVSQSPSNKVTEKGKDVELRCDPISGHTALYWYRQSLGQGLEFLIYFQGNSAPDKSGLPSDRFSAERTGGSVSTLTIQRTQQEDSAVYLCASSARGGPTSGANVLTFGAGSRLTVL.

V and J are TRBV6-5 and TRBJ1-5; no clear D gene. Between the trimmed V and J ends, which lost 6 bases and 2 bases, there was a span of 8 bases. The CDR3 length is 13 residues. Germline lookup yields CDR1 MNHEY and CDR2 SVGAGI. The CDR3 loop reads CASSAEGNQPQHF. In DNA, the CDR3 is TGTGCCAGCAGCGCAGAAGGCAATCAGCCCCAGCATTTT.

This chain joins TRBV7-2 and TRBJ1-6; 8 bases are a match to TRBD1. This CDR3 has 15 amino acids. Trimming cost V 5 bases and J 9 bases; bases outside gene matches: 9. Germline V gives CDR1 SGHTA, CDR2 FQGNSA. CDR3 in DNA: TGTGCCAGCAGCCCTAGACAGGGGAGCGGTTCACCCCTCCACTTT. Translated: CASSPRQGSGSPLHF.

The chain employs TRBV7-5 and TRBJ1-6. TRBV7-5 represents a pseudogene. CDR3 length: 19 amino acids. The CDR3 reads CARSSRGSGEPVRDSPLHF. The CDR3 coding sequence is TGTGCCAGAAGCTCACGCGGAAGCGGGGAGCCCGTGAGGGATTCACCCCTCCACTTT.

The V gene is TRBV7-2, the J gene TRBJ1-1; D perhaps matches TRBD1 (6 bases). The V gene lost 4 bases and the J gene lost 5 bases, with 20 bases spanning the gap. Germline V CDR1 and CDR2: SGHTA, FQGNSA. This CDR3 has 16 amino acids. In nucleotides, the CDR3 is TGTGCCAGCAGCTCCCCTACCGGGGGGCTGAGGACTGAAGCTTTCTTT. Protein sequence: CASSSPTGGLRTEAFF.